This entry features one T cell receptor beta chain sequence. Other DNA sequences in the same sample also yield this CDR3. Expressed TCRB transcripts were sequenced because the entire RNA isolate underwent reverse transcription. The protocol was immunoSEQ multiplex PCR, while the TCRdb copy is restricted to in-frame clones and leaves out a portion. This sample has fewer than 900,000 clones, with roughly 16% found just once. The data are from a study of beta chain features in type 1 diabetes. V shed 4 bases and J shed 3 bases, with 9 bases lying between them. This CDR3 region has 13 residues. CDR1 and CDR2 from the germline V gene are KGHSH and LQKENI.

The specimen sequenced was naive CD4+ T cells from blood. This receptor was taken from a woman aged 18 to 35 in good health. The rearrangement uses TRBV18 and TRBJ1-1, with D hard to call. As DNA, the CDR3 is TGTGCCAGCTCACGGGGAAGAGACACTGAAGCTTTCTTT. Translated: CASSRGRDTEAFF. The full variable domain, in which reference TRBV18 and TRBJ1-1 provide the parts outside the CDR3, is NAGVMQNPRHLVRRRGQEARLRCSPMKGHSHVYWYRQLPEEGLKFMVYLQKENIIDESGMPKERFSAEFPKEGPSILRIQQVVRGDSAAYFCASSRGRDTEAFFGQGTRLTVV.